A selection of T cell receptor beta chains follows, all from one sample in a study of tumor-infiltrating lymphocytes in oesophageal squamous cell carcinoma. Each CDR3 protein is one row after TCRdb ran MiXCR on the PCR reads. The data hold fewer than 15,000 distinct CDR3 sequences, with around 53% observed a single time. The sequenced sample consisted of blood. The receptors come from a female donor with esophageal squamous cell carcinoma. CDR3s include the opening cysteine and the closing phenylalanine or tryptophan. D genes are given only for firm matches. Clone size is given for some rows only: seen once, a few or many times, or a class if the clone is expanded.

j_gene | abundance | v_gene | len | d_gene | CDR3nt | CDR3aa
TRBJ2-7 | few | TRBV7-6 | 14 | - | TGTGCCAGCAGCTTTGGGGGGATCTCCTACGAGCAGTACTTC | CASSFGGISYEQYF
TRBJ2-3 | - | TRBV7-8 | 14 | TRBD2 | TGTGCCAGCGGACTAGCGGCGGGCACAGATACGAAGTATTTT | CASGLAAGTDTKYF
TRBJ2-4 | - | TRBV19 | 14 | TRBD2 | TGTGCCACCCGACTAGCGGGGGGGGTGGATGAGCAGTACTTC | CATRLAGGVDEQYF
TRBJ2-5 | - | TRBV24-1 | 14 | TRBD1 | TGTGCCACCAGTGAGACCGGGACAGTAGAGACCCAGTACTTC | CATSETGTVETQYF
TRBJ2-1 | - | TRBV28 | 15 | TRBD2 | TGTGCCAGCAGTTTCATAGCGGGAGGTTACAATGAGCAGTTCTTC | CASSFIAGGYNEQFF
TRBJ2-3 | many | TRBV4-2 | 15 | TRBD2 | TGTGCCAGCAGCCAAGAACTAGCGGGCGCCCATACGCAGTATTTT | CASSQELAGAHTQYF
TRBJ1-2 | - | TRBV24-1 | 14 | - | TGTGCCACCAGTGATAATAGCCCCCCCTATGGCTACACCTTC | CATSDNSPPYGYTF
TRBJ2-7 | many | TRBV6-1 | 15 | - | TGTGCCAGCAGACGGGACTGGAGCTCCTACAATGAGCAGTACTTC | CASRRDWSSYNEQYF
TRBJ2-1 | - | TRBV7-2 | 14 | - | TGTGCCAGCAGCTTAGTGTGGCTCTATAATGAGCAGTTCTTC | CASSLVWLYNEQFF
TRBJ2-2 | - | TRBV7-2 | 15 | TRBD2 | TGTGCCAGCAGCTTACTAGCGGTGAACACCGGGGAGCTGTTTTTT | CASSLLAVNTGELFF
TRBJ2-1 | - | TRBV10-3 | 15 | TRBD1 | TGTGCCATCAGTACGACAGGGGGCTCCTACAATGAGCAGTTCTTC | CAISTTGGSYNEQFF
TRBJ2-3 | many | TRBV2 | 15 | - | TGTGCCAGCAGCGGGGACTTCCCCTACACAGATACGCAGTATTTT | CASSGDFPYTDTQYF
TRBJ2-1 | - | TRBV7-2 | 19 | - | TGTGCCAGCAGCTTAGCGAGAATTGGATTAGGGAGCTCCTACAATGAGCAGTTCTTC | CASSLARIGLGSSYNEQFF
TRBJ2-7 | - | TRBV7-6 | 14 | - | TGTGCCAGCAGCTTAGAGGGACTCTCCTACGAGCAGTACTTC | CASSLEGLSYEQYF
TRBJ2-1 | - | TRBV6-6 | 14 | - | TGTGCCAGCAGTTACTCGGGCAGAGGCAATGAGCAGTTCTTC | CASSYSGRGNEQFF
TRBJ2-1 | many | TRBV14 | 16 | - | TGTGCCAGCAGCCGCTTTTATGACTCGACCTACAATGAGCAGTTCTTC | CASSRFYDSTYNEQFF
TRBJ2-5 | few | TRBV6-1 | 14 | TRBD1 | TGTGCCAGCAGTCCTATAACAGGGGAAGAGACCCAGTACTTC | CASSPITGEETQYF
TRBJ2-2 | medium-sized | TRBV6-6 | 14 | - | TGTGCCAGCAGTTACTCGATTATGATCGGGGAGCTGTTTTTT | CASSYSIMIGELFF
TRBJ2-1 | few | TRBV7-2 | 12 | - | TGTGCCAGCAGCTCCACGTTAGTTCGGCAGTTCTTC | CASSSTLVRQFF
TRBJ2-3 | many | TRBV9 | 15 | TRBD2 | TGTGCCAGCAGCGTAGCCCCTAGCGGGGGAGATACGCAGTATTTT | CASSVAPSGGDTQYF
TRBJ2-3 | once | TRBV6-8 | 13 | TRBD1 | TGTGCCAGCAGTGACGGACAGGGCTACACGCAGTATTTT | CASSDGQGYTQYF
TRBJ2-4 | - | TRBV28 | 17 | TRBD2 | TGTGCCAGCAGTTTCCCTAGCGGGGGGGCCGCCAAAAACATTCAGTACTTC | CASSFPSGGAAKNIQYF
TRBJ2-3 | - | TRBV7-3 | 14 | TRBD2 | TGTGCCAGCAGCACGGGACTACCAGCGAGCACGCAGTATTTT | CASSTGLPASTQYF
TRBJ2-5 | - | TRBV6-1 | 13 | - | TGTGCCAGCAGTGCCCAGCGAAAAGAGACCCAGTACTTC | CASSAQRKETQYF
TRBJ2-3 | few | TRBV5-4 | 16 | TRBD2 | TGTGCCAGCAGCTTCAAGACTAGCGGGAGCACAGATACGCAGTATTTT | CASSFKTSGSTDTQYF
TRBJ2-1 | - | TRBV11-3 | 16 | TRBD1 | TGTGCCAGCAGCCCGCGACAGGGACAGGGATACAATGAGCAGTTCTTC | CASSPRQGQGYNEQFF
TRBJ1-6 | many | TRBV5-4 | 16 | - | TGTGCCAGCAAAGCAGGAGGCAGGATGGGTAATTCACCCCTCCACTTT | CASKAGGRMGNSPLHF
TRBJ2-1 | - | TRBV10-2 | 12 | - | TGCGCCAGCAGTATGCAAGGGGGTGAGCAGTTCTTC | CASSMQGGEQFF
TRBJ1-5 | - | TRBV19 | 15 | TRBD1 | TGTGCCAGTAGTACGGACAGGGGTATGGGTCAGCCCCAGCATTTT | CASSTDRGMGQPQHF
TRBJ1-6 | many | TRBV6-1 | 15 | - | TGTGCCAGCAGTTCCGAGGGGGACAAATATTCACCCCTCCACTTT | CASSSEGDKYSPLHF
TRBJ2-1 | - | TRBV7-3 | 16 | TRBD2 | TGTGCCACGAATCGGGGGAGCGGGGGGGCCGGCCATGAGCAGTTCTTC | CATNRGSGGAGHEQFF
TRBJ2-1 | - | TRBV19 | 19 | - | TGTGCCAGTACCCCCGGGACACTAAATTCCGAGAGGTCCTACAATGAGCAGTTCTTC | CASTPGTLNSERSYNEQFF
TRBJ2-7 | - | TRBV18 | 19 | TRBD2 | TGTGCCAGCTCATCCACTGAACCGGGACTAGCGGGAGGATCGTACGAGCAGTACTTC | CASSSTEPGLAGGSYEQYF
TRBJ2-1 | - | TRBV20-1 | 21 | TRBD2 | TGCAGTGCTAGAGGTAGCCCCCGGACTAGCGGAACGCAGGGGGGCTACAATGAGCAGTTCTTC | CSARGSPRTSGTQGGYNEQFF
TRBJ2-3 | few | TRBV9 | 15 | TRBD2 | TGTGCCAGTAACGGGGGTAGCGGGGCTACAGATACGCAGTATTTT | CASNGGSGATDTQYF
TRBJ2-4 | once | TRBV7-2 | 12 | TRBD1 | TGTGCCAGCAGCTTGACAGGGAACATTCAGTACTTC | CASSLTGNIQYF
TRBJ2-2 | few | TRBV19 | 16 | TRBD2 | TGTGCCAGTAGCCTCAGGGGTAGCGGGGGGCACGGGGAGCTGTTTTTT | CASSLRGSGGHGELFF
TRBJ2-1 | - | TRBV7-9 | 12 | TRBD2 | TGTGCCAGCAGCACCAGTAGCGGGGGGCAGTTCTTC | CASSTSSGGQFF
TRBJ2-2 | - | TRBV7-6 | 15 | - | TGTGCCAGCAGCTACCCGGACAGAATCAACGGGGAGCTGTTTTTT | CASSYPDRINGELFF
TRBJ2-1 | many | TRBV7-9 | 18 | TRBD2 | TGTGCCAGCAGCTTAGGGTGGCTAGCGGGAGGGCACAGGCATGAGCAGTTCTTC | CASSLGWLAGGHRHEQFF
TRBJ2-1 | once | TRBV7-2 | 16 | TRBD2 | TGTGCCAGCAGCTTGGGACTAGCGGGAGGTTCCAATGAGCAGTTCTTC | CASSLGLAGGSNEQFF
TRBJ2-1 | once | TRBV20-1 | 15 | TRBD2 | TGCAGTGCCCGGGGGCTAGCGGGGGGATACAATGAGCAGTTCTTC | CSARGLAGGYNEQFF
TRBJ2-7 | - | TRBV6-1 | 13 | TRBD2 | TGCGGCCTAGGGGACTACGACCTGTTAAAGCAGTACTTC | CGLGDYDLLKQYF
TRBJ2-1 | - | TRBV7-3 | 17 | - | TGTGCCAGCAGCTTATTCCCCGGGACCCCTATATACAATGAGCAGTTCTTC | CASSLFPGTPIYNEQFF
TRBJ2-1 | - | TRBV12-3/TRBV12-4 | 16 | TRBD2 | TGTGCCAGCAGTTCCGGGACTAGCGGGGGGGCGAGTGAGCAGTTCTTC | CASSSGTSGGASEQFF
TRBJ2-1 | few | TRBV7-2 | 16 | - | TGTGCCAGCAGCTTAGAGAACACAGTAAGGTACAATGAGCAGTTCTTC | CASSLENTVRYNEQFF
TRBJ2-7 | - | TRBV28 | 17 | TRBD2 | TGTGCCAGCAGTTGGCCGTGGGCGGGAGAGACTCGGGGCGAGCAGTACTTC | CASSWPWAGETRGEQYF
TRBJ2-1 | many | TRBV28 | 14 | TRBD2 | TGTGCCAGCAGGGAGGCTAGCGGAGTCAATGAGCAGTTCTTC | CASREASGVNEQFF
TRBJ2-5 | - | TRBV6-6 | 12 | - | TGTGCCAGCAGTTACTCTGGAGAGACCCAGTACTTC | CASSYSGETQYF
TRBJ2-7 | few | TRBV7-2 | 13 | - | TGTGCCAGCAGCTTAGAGTTATCCTACGAGCAGTACTTC | CASSLELSYEQYF
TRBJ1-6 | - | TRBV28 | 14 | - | TGTGCCAGCAGTTTCGGGACATGGAATTCACCCCTCCACTTT | CASSFGTWNSPLHF
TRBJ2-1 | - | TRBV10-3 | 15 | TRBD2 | TGTGCCATCAGTGATACCGGGACTACTATACGTGAGCAGTTCTTC | CAISDTGTTIREQFF
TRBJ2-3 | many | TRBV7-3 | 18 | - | TGTGCCAGCAGCTTAGAGTCGGGAGTGGGGCACGCCACAGATACGCAGTATTTT | CASSLESGVGHATDTQYF
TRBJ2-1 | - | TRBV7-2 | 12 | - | TGTGCCAGCAGCTTATTATACAATGAGCAGTTCTTC | CASSLLYNEQFF
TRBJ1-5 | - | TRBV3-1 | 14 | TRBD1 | TGTGCCAGCAGCAAGGACAGGAGCAATCAGCCCCAGCATTTT | CASSKDRSNQPQHF
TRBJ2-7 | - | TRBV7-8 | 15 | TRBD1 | TGTGCCAGCAGCCCAAGACAGGGTCCCTCCTACGAGCAGTACTTC | CASSPRQGPSYEQYF
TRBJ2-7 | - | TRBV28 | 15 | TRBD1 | TGTGCCACCCACCAACAACAGGGGAATCCCTACGAGCAGTACTTC | CATHQQQGNPYEQYF
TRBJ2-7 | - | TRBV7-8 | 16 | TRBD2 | TGTGCCAGCAGAATCGGTGGGGCTAGCGGGAGTTACGAGCAGTACTTC | CASRIGGASGSYEQYF
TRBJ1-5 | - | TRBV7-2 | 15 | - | TGTGCCAGCAGCGGCGGCTGGGGGCTGGGTCAGCCCCAGCATTTT | CASSGGWGLGQPQHF